The TCR beta chain described here comes from a study of cytomegalovirus exposure and HLA in healthy donors. V trimming: 6 bases; J trimming: 2 bases; junction bases outside the gene matches: 6. The CDR3 contains 14 residues. The germline V gene encodes CDR1 MGHRA and CDR2 YSYEKL. Healthy people donating bone marrow made up the donors. The primer mix had 60 Vbeta and 13 Jbeta primers. The method was immunoSEQ multiplex PCR; TCRdb's version includes in-frame clones alone and lacks a portion of them. This sample has roughly 120,000 clones, with 76% found just once. Concerning this clone: Its antigen remains unknown.

Study-wide points: Listed as cytomegalovirus-associated were 164 TCR beta chains. Later analysis identified a missense DCLRE1C variant that was linked to TCR beta V- and J-gene trimming. Reports state that TCR beta sequences accurately predicted most subjects' HLA-A and HLA-B alleles.

This sequence originates from a woman in her forties or fifties in good health and CMV-seropositive. The genes are TRBV4-1 and TRBJ2-5; 7 bases are a match to TRBD1. Sequenced: PBMCs. Here the CDR3 reads CASSRTGLQETQYF. As DNA, the CDR3 is TGCGCCAGCAGTCGGACAGGTCTTCAAGAGACCCAGTACTTC.